This T cell receptor (beta chain) comes out of a study of blood T cells in healthy people across ages (dated by TCRdb to the mid-2010s). Some background on the complete study: In model experiments, template switching captured about one uniquely barcoded TCR beta cDNA molecule for every two T cells. To avoid experimental bias, donors of different ages were randomly spread across the sequencing lanes. The study measured age-related changes in TCR beta repertoire diversity using deep sequencing normalized with unique cDNA molecular identifiers. For two donors (one aged 18 to 30 and one aged 80 or older), the study analyzed two additional independent replicas of 1 million unique cDNA reads from the same blood draw. Donors were grouped into four age groups: young (average about 15 years), middle-aged (less than 40), aged (over 55) and long-lived (just over 80). Overall study outcomes, separate from this receptor: The percentage of naive T cells measured by flow cytometry correlated strongly with observed TCR beta diversity. Compared with the aged group, the long-lived group had more naive CD4+ T cells, fewer expanded clones and increased TCR diversity, a pattern suggesting age selection. The CMV infection status of donors was not known, potentially confounding age-related changes in expanded clonotypes. Since profiling was done on bulk unsorted PBMCs, naive and antigen-experienced compartments could not be conclusively compared. Observed TCR beta diversity per million T cells fell roughly linearly with age, and a significant reduction was already apparent by age about 36. Total diversity estimates from one million sequenced T cells were considered lower bounds and underestimates.

Systemically healthy Caucasian individuals from Russia, some 38 in total and aged roughly 6 to 90 years, were included as donors. Roughly 9 milliliters of peripheral blood were drawn from each donor into EDTA-treated Vacutainer tubes. Ficoll-Paque density-gradient centrifugation was used to isolate PBMCs, with at least 7 million per sample. Total RNA, at least 6 micrograms per sample, was extracted from PBMCs with Trizol reagent. For every donor, flow cytometry on a PBMC aliquot measured the percentage of naive CD45RAhigh/CD27high T cells. The method behind the library was 5' RACE. The sequencing machine was an Illumina HiSeq 2500. A second roughly 7 to 11 cycle PCR used a sample-barcoded 5' primer and a J-beta primer mix. A template-switch 5' adaptor carrying 12 random nucleotides introduced a unique molecular identifier onto each TCR beta cDNA molecule. Each sample yielded at least 3 million CDR3-containing paired-end reads. All of the RNA was converted into first-strand cDNA using the Mint cDNA synthesis kit, with a TRBC-specific oligonucleotide serving as the primer. After uracil-DNA glycosylase treatment, a first 18-cycle PCR used universal primers M1SS and BC2_uni_R on all cDNA. For the original study's pipeline: For normalization, 1 million high-quality reads, each with a distinct molecular identifier, were randomly selected from each sample. Reads with shared molecular identifiers were discarded instead of being binned into consensus sequences. CDR3 identification, clonotype clustering and error correction used MiTCR with a Q25 quality threshold and the strictest error-elimination algorithm. A nonparametric unseen species model using Euler transformation provided a lower-bound estimate of total TCR beta diversity. TCRdb reanalyzed the raw reads on its own, using fastp at Q25 for trimming and MiXCR for clone calling, and kept in-frame beta chains. CDR3 protein sequences are deduplicated, and each keeps its most common genes and DNA. The authors' filters were not applied to this entry. For this sample the table gives about 1.4 million distinct CDR3 sequences, of which 59% were detected only once. The top ten constitute 6.5% to 8% of the sample.

On this clonotype itself: No antigen is known for it. It has no much larger one-base neighbor in the sample; base qualities were not kept.

The receptor comes from a man in his late teens or twenties in good health. The sequenced sample was blood.

The DNA is as follows: TGTGCCAGCAGCCCCTTTATGGCTAGCGGTTCCTACGAGCAGTACTTC. Its coded protein is CASSPFMASGSYEQYF. The chain employs TRBV4-2 and TRBJ2-7; TRBD2 fits 7 bases in the junction. CDR1 and CDR2 were assigned from the germline V gene as LGHNA and YNFKEQ. V has 4 bases trimmed and J has 1 base trimmed; junction bases matching no gene number 10. The CDR3 starts with the cysteine, ends with the phenylalanine, and has 16 residues. Kept here is only the CDR3 DNA, which spans 48 bases and is read in frame from base 1.